Presented here are 12 T cell receptor beta chains from one specimen sequenced in a study of blood T cells in healthy people across ages. A second PCR, run for about 7 to 11 cycles, used a sample-barcoded 5' primer plus a J-beta primer mix. TCRdb re-derived calls from the 5' RACE reads in MiXCR, one entry per CDR3 protein. The repertoire holds 1.2 million to 1.5 million distinct CDR3 sequences, with almost 60% as singletons. The sequencing input was blood. These receptors were taken from a man between 18 and 29 years old in good health.

V usage is TRBV4-2 and J usage is TRBJ2-3; D uncertain. Germline loops: CDR1 LGHNA, CDR2 YNFKEQ. CDR3 length: 17 residues. V gave up 4 bases and J gave up 1 base, with 18 bases separating them. CDR3 amino acids: CASSLLLPTGGTDTQYF. Written as DNA, the CDR3 is TGTGCCAGCAGCCTCCTTTTACCGACTGGAGGCACAGATACGCAGTATTTT.

The chain carries TRBV7-2 and TRBJ2-7; D ambiguous. Germline values: CDR1 SGHTA, CDR2 FQGNSA. The CDR3 contains 14 residues. V gave up 3 bases and J gave up 3 bases, with 12 bases separating them. The CDR3: CASSFGRNFYEQYF. DNA of the CDR3: TGTGCCAGCAGCTTCGGGCGGAATTTCTACGAGCAGTACTTC.

This chain links TRBV20-1 with TRBJ2-4; no firm D call. The ends were cut back, 2 bases at V and 12 bases at J, with 14 bases in the middle. The CDR3 is 12 amino acids. CDR1 is DFQATT, CDR2 SNEGSKA, per germline (reference sequence). The DNA for the CDR3 is TGCAGTGCTAGAAAACAGCCTAGATATCAGTACTTC. Protein sequence: CSARKQPRYQYF.

The J gene is TRBJ2-3, the V gene TRBV11-2, with 8 bases that match TRBD1. V trimming: 4 bases; J trimming: 4 bases; junction bases outside the gene matches: 13. Germline CDR1 is SGHAT and CDR2 is FQNNGV. The CDR3 length is 17 residues. The CDR3, as DNA: TGTGCCAGCAGCTCCCAACATGACAGGGGTAAAGCAGATACGCAGTATTTT. As protein: CASSSQHDRGKADTQYF.

The chain links TRBV7-2 to TRBJ1-1; D uncertain. Germline loops: CDR1 SGHTA, CDR2 FQGNSA. Trimming shortened V by 2 bases and J by 5 bases, and 9 bases separated the two germline ends. The length of the CDR3 is 13 residues. The CDR3 loop is CASSLRMRTEAFF. As DNA, the CDR3 is TGTGCCAGCAGCTTACGAATGAGGACTGAAGCTTTCTTT.

The chain recombines TRBV7-9 with TRBJ2-5; 9 bases line up with TRBD2. CDR3 length: 15 residues. The V gene end was trimmed by 3 bases and the J gene end by 11 bases; junction bases not matched to a gene: 13. CDR1 is SEHNR and CDR2 is FQNEAQ in the germline V gene (reference sequence). CDR3 DNA: TGTGCCAGCAGCTTTACTAGCGGGCAGGCGGATGAGCAGTACTTC. Translation: CASSFTSGQADEQYF.

The chain combines TRBV4-3 with TRBJ2-3, with D possibly being TRBD2 (6 bases). The CDR3 runs 19 residues. The V gene's germline CDR1 is LGHNA and CDR2 YSLEER. The V gene lost 0 bases and the J gene lost 7 bases, with 26 bases spanning the gap. Here the CDR3 DNA reads TGCGCCAGCAGCCAAGATACCCAGGGCCCCGGGGGTACGCGAAATACGCAGTATTTT. It is translated as CASSQDTQGPGGTRNTQYF.

The chain uses TRBV21-1 and TRBJ1-4. TRBV21-1 is a documented pseudogene. There are 13 residues in the CDR3. The CDR3 DNA sequence: TGTGCCAGCAAGGAGGGGATTAATGAAAAACTGTTTTTT. Its translation: CASKEGINEKLFF.

A few counts support this clonotype. The chain uses TRBV3-1 and TRBJ2-5; TRBD2 aligns across 8 bases. CDR1 is LGHDT and CDR2 is YNNKEL in the germline V gene (reference sequence). V lost 5 bases to trimming and J lost 4 bases; unmatched junction nucleotides: 9. The CDR3 has 15 amino acids. CDR3 nucleotide sequence: TGTGCCAGCAGCGTTGGACTAGCCCTGGGAGAGACCCAGTACTTC. It codes for CASSVGLALGETQYF.

The chain employs TRBV27 and TRBJ1-2; TRBD1 matches at 8 bases. CDR1 MNHEY and CDR2 SMNVEV come from the germline V gene (reference sequence). V lost 6 bases to trimming and J lost 1 base; unmatched junction nucleotides: 7. The CDR3 runs to 15 residues. CDR3 amino acids: CASSSQGGNNYGYTF. The CDR3 nucleotides are TGTGCCAGCAGCTCACAGGGGGGAAATAACTATGGCTACACCTTC.

The chain couples TRBV10-3 to TRBJ2-3, with a weak D call TRBD2 (6 bases). This CDR3 has 14 amino acids. Trimming took off 0 bases at V and 2 bases at J, with 6 bases between the two ends. CDR1 is ENHRY, CDR2 SYGVKD, per germline. CDR3 nucleotide sequence: TGTGCCATCAGTGAGTCGGACTACACAGATACGCAGTATTTT. Encoded protein: CAISESDYTDTQYF.

The chain combines TRBV21-1 with TRBJ1-1. TRBV21-1 corresponds to a pseudogene. The CDR3 length is 9 residues. The CDR3 loop reads CASLAEAFF. Here the CDR3 DNA reads TGTGCCAGCTTGGCTGAAGCTTTCTTT.